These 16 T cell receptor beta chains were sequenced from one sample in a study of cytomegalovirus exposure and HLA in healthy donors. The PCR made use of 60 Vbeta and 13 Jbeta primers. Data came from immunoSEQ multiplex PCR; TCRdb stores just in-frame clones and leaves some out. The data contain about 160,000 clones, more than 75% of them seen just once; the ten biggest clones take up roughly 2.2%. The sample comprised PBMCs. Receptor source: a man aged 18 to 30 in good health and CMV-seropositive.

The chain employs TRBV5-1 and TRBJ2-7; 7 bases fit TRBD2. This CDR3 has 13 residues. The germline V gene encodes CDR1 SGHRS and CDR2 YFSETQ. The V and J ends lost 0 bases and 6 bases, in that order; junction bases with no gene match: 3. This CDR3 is CASSLGGGIEQYF. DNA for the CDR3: TGCGCCAGCAGCTTGGGCGGGGGAATCGAGCAGTACTTC. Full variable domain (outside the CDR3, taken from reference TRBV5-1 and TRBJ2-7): KAGVTQTPRYLIKTRGQQVTLSCSPISGHRSVSWYQQTPGQGLQFLFEYFSETQRNKGNFPGRFSGRQFSNSRSEMNVSTLELGDSALYLCASSLGGGIEQYFGPGTRLTVT.

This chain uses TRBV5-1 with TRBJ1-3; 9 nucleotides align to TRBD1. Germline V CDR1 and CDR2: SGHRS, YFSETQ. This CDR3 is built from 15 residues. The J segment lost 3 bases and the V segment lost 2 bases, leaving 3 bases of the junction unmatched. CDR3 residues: CASSFTGGFGNTIYF. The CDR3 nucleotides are TGCGCCAGCAGCTTTACAGGGGGCTTTGGAAACACCATATATTTT.

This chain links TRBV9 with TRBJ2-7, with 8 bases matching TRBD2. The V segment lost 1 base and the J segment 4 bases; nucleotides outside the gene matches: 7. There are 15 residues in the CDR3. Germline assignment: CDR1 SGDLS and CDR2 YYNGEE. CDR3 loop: CASSVQAGDPYEQYF. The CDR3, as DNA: TGTGCCAGCAGCGTACAAGCGGGGGATCCATACGAGCAGTACTTC.

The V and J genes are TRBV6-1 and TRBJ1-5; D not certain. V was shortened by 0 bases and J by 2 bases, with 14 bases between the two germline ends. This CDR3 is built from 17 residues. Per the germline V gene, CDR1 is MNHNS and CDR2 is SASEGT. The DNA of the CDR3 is TGTGCCAGCAGTGAAGCACAGTTCTATTGGGGCAATCAGCCCCAGCATTTT. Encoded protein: CASSEAQFYWGNQPQHF.

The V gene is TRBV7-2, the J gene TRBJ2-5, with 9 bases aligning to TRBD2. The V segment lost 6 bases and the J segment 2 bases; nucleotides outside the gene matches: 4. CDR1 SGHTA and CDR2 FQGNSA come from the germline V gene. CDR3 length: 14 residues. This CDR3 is CASSRSGRQETQYF. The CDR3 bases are TGTGCCAGCAGTAGAAGCGGGAGGCAAGAGACCCAGTACTTC.

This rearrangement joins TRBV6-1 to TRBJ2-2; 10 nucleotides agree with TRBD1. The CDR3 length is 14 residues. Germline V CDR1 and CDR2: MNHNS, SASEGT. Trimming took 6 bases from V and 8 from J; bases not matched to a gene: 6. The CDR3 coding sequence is TGTGCCAGCAGAGAGAGACAGGGGGCAGGGGAGCTGTTTTTT. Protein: CASRERQGAGELFF.

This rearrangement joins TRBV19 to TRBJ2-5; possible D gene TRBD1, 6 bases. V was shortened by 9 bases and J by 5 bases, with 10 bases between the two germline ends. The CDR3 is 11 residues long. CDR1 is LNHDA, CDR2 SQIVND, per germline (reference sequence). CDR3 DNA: TGTGCCAGAACAGGGACCGAGACCCAGTACTTC. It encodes CARTGTETQYF.

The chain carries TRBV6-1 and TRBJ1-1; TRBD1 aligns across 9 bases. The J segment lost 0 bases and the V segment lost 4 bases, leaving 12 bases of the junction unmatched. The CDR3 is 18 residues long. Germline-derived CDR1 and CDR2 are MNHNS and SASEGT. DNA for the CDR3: TGTGCCAGCAGTGCTAGTCCGGGACAGGGACTCATGAACACTGAAGCTTTCTTT. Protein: CASSASPGQGLMNTEAFF.

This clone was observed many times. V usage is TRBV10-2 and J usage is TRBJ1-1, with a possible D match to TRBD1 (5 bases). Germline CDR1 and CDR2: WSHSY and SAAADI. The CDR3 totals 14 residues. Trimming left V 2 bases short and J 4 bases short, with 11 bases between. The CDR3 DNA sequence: TGCGCCAGCAGTGAGATCGGGGGATCCACTGAAGCTTTCTTT. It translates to CASSEIGGSTEAFF.

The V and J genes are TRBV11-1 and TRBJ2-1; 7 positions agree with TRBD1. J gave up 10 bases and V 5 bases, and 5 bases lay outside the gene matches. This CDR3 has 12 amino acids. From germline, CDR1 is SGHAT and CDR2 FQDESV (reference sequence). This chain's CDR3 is CASSGTDREQFF. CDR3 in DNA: TGTGCCAGCAGCGGAACGGACAGGGAGCAGTTCTTC. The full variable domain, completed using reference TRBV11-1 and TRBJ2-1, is EAEVAQSPRYKITEKSQAVAFWCDPISGHATLYWYRQILGQGPELLVQFQDESVVDDSQLPKDRFSAERLKGVDSTLKIQPAELGDSAMYLCASSGTDREQFFGPGTRLTVL.

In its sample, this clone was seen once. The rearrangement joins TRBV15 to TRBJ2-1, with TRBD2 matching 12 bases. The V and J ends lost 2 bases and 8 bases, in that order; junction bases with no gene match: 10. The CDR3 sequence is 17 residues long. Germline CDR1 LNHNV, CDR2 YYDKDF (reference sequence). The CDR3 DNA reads TGTGCCACCAGCAGACCCTCTAGCGGGGGGGCTTCGTATGAGCAGTTCTTC. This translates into CATSRPSSGGASYEQFF.

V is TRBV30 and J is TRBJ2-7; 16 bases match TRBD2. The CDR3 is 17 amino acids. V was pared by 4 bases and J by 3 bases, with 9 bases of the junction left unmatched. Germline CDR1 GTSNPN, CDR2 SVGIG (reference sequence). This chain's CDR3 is CAWTGTSGGALDYEQYF. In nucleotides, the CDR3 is TGTGCCTGGACCGGGACTAGCGGGGGGGCCCTGGACTACGAGCAGTACTTC.

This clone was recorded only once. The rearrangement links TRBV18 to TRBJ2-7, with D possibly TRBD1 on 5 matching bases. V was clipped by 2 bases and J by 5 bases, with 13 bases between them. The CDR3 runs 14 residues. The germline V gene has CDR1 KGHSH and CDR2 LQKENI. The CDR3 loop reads CASSPGAPRDEQYF. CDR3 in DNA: TGTGCCAGCTCACCAGGGGCCCCCAGGGACGAGCAGTACTTC.

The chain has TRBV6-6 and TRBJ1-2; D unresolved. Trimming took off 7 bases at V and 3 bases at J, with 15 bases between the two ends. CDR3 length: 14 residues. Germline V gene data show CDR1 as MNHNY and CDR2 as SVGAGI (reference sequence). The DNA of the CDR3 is TGTGCCAGCATACCCCCGGGGATCGACTATGGCTACACCTTC. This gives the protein CASIPPGIDYGYTF.

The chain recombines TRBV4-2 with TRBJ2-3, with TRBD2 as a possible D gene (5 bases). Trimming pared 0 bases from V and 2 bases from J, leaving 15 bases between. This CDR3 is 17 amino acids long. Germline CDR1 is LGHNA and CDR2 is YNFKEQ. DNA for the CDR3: TGTGCCAGCAGCCAAGAGGCTAGCCGACTATCCACAGATACGCAGTATTTT. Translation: CASSQEASRLSTDTQYF.

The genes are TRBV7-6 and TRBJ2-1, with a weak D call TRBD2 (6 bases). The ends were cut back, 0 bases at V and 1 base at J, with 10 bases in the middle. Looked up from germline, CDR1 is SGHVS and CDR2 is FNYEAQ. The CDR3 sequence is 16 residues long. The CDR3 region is CASSLASGTSYNEQFF. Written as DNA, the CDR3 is TGTGCCAGCAGCTTAGCGTCCGGGACTTCCTACAATGAGCAGTTCTTC.